This TCR beta chain derives from a study of response to subunit inactivated influenza vaccine. Whole-study results and caveats: The authors suggested that few new T cells are recruited per seasonal influenza vaccination.

Germline lookup yields CDR1 LGHDT and CDR2 YNNKEL (reference sequence). The CDR3 length is 14 residues. The J segment lost 6 bases and the V segment lost 2 bases, leaving 4 bases of the junction unmatched. Comments on this clonotype: No antigen is known for it.

TCRdb re-derived calls from the RT-PCR reads in MiXCR, one entry per CDR3 protein. The sample records 250,000 to 350,000 distinct CDR3 sequences, 22% being singletons. Sequences were derived from PBMCs from blood, sampled 21 months after vaccination. The V gene is TRBV3-1, the J gene TRBJ2-4; 7 nucleotides align to TRBD1. The clonotype comes from a man aged 50-75 years who received an inactivated influenza vaccine. CDR3 DNA sequence: TGTGCCAGCAGCCAAACCCGACAGGGAAACATTCAGTACTTC. This codes for CASSQTRQGNIQYF. Together with reference TRBV3-1 and TRBJ2-4, the CDR3 gives the full variable domain: DTAVSQTPKYLVTQMGNDKSIKCEQNLGHDTMYWYKQDSKKFLKIMFSYNNKELIINETVPNRFSPKSPDKAHLNLHINSLELGDSAVYFCASSQTRQGNIQYFGAGTRLSVL.